This TCR beta chain appears in the sequencing data of a study of blood T cell repertoires in COVID-19. The wider study: The origin of the acute and convalescent COVID-19 samples was the United States, Italy and Spain. T cells, B-cell-depleted T cells, or PBMCs supplied cDNA or gDNA.

This clone was recorded only once. CDR3 length equals 16 residues. In germline, CDR1 is LGHNA, CDR2 YSLEER. V lost 0 bases and J lost 7; bases outside the gene matches: 9. The authors' processing: Reference gene primer amplification in the assay estimated nucleated cell counts. Assay used: immunoSEQ multiplex PCR; TCRdb lists only in-frame clones, some missing. V and J calls and clone size are given by that table; D and trimming were obtained from the DNA. The table lists 90,000 to 120,000 clones, around 91% of them singletons. The receptor comes from a woman older than 75 with acute or convalescent COVID-19. Sequencing input: peripheral blood. J is TRBJ2-7 and V is TRBV4-3; 10 positions agree with TRBD1. CDR3 loop: CASSQDPGQGVEEQYF. CDR3 coding DNA: TGCGCCAGCAGCCAAGATCCCGGACAGGGGGTGGAAGAGCAGTACTTC.